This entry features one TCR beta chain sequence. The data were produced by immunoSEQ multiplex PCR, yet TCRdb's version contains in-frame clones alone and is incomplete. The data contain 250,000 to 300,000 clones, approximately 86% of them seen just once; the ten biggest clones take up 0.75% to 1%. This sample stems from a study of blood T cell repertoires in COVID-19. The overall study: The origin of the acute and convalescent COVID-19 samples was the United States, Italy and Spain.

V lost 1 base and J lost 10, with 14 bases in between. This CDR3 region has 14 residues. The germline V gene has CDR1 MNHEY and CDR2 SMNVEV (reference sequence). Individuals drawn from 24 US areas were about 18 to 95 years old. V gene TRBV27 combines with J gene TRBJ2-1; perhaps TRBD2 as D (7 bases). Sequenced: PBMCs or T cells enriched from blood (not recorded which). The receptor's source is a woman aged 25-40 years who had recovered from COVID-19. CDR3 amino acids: CASSLLGEGGEQFF. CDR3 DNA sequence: TGTGCCAGCAGTTTATTGGGGGAGGGGGGAGAGCAGTTCTTC.